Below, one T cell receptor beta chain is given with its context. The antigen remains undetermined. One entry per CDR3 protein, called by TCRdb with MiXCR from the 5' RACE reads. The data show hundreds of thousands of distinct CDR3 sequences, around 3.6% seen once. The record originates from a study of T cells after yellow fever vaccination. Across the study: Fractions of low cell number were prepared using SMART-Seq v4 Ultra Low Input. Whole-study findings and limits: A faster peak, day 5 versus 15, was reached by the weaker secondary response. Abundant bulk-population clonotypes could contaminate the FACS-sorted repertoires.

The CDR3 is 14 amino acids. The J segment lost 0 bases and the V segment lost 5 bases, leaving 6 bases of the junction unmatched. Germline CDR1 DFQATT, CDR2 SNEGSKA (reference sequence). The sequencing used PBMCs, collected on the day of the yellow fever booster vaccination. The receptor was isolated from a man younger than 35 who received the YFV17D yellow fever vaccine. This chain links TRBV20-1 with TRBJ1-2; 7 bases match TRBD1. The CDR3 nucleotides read TGCAGTGCTGAGGGGGCCCGGGCTAACTATGGCTACACCTTC. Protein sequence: CSAEGARANYGYTF.